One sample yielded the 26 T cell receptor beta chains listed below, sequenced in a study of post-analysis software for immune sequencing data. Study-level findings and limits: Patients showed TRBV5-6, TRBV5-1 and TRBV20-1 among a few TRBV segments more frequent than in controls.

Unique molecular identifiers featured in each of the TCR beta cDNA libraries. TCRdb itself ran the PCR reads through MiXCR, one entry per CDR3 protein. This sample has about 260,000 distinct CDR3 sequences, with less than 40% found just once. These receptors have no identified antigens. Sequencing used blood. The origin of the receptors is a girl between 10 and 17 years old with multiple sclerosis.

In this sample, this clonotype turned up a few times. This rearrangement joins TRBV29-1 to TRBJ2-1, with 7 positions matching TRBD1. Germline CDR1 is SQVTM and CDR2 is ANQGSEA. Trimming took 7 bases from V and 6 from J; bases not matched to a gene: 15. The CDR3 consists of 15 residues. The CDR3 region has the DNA TGCAGCGCTAGGTCGACAGGGAAGGGCTTCAATGAGCAGTTCTTC. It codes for CSARSTGKGFNEQFF.

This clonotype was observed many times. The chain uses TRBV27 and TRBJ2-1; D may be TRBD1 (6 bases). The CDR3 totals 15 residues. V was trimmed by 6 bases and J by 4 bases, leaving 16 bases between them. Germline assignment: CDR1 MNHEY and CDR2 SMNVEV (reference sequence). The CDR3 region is CASSPAGTTYNEQFF. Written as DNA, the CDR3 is TGTGCCAGCAGCCCTGCCGGGACAACTTACAATGAGCAGTTCTTC.

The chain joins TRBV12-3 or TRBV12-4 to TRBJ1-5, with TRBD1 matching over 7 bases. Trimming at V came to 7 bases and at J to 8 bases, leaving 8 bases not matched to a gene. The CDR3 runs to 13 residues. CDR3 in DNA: TGTGCCAGCAAAAGGGACAGCTCAGAGCCCCAGCATTTT. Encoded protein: CASKRDSSEPQHF.

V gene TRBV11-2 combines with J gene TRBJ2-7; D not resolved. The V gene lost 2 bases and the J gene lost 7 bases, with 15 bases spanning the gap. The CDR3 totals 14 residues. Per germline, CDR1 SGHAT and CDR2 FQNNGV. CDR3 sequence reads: CASSLQVASGEQYF. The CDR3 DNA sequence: TGTGCCAGCAGCTTACAGGTCGCGAGTGGAGAGCAGTACTTC.

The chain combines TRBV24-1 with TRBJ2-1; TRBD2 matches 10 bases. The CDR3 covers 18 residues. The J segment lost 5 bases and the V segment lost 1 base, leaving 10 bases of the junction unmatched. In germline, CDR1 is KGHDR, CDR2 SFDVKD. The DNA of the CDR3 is TGTGCCACCAGTGATTTTTTCGGGGAAGCGGGGGGGGACAATGAGCAGTTCTTC. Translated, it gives CATSDFFGEAGGDNEQFF.

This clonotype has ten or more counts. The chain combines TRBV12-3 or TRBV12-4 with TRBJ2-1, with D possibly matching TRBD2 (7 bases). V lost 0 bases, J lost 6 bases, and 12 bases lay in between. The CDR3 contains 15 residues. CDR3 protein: CASSLAGGLVNEQFF. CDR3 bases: TGTGCCAGCAGTTTAGCGGGGGGGCTGGTCAATGAGCAGTTCTTC.

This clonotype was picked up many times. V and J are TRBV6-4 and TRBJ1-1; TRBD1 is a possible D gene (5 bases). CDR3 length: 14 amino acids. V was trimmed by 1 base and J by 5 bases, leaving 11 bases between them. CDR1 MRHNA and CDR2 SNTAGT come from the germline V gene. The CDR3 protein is CASSDYLGDTEAFF. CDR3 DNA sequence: TGTGCCAGCAGTGACTATTTGGGGGATACTGAAGCTTTCTTT.

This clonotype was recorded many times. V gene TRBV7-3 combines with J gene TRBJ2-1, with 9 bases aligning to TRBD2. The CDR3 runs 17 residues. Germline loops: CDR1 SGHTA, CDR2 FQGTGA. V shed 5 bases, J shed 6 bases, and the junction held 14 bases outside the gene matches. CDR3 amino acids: CASSISDWAGGANEQFF. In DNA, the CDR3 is TGTGCCAGCAGCATCTCTGATTGGGCGGGAGGGGCCAATGAGCAGTTCTTC. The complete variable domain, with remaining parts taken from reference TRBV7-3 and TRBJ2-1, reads GAGVSQTPSNKVTEKGKYVELRCDPISGHTALYWYRQSLGQGPEFLIYFQGTGAADDSGLPNDRFFAVRPEGSVSTLKIQRTERGDSAVYLCASSISDWAGGANEQFFGPGTRLTVL.

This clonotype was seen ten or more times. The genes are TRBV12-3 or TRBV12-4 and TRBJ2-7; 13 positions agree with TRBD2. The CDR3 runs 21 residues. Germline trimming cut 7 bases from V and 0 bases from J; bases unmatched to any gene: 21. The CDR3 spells CASKFRDKGLAGLLSSYEQYF. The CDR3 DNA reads TGTGCCAGCAAATTTCGAGACAAGGGACTAGCGGGGCTTCTAAGCTCCTACGAGCAGTACTTC.

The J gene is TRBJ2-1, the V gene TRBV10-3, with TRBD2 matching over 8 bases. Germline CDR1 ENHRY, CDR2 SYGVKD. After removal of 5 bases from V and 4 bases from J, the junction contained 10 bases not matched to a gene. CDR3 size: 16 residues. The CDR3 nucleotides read TGTGCCATCAGTTGGTTTGACAGCGGGAGTTACAATGAGCAGTTCTTC. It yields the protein CAISWFDSGSYNEQFF.

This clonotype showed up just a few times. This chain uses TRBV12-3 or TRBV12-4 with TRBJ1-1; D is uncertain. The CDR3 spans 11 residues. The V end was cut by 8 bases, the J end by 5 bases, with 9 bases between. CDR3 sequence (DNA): TGTGCCAGCGCCGTTGGGACTGAAGCTTTCTTT. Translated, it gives CASAVGTEAFF.

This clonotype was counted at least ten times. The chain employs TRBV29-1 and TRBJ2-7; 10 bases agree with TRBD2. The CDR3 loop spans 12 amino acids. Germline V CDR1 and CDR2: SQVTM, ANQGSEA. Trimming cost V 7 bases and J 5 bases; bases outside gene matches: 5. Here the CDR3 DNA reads TGCAGCGCAGAGGGACTAGCGAACGAGCAGTACTTC. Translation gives CSAEGLANEQYF.

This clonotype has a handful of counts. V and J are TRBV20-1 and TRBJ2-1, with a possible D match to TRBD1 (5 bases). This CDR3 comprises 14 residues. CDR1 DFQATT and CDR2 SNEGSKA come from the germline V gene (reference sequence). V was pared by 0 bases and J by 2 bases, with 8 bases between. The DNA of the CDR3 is TGCAGTGCTAGAGAAGGGGCAACCTACAATGAGCAGTTCTTC. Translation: CSAREGATYNEQFF.

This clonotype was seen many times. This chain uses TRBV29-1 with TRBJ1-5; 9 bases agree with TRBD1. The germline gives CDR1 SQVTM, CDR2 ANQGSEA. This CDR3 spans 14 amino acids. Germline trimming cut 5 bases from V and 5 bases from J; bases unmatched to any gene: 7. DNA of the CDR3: TGCAGCGTTCAGACAGGGGGAGGTGATCAGCCCCAGCATTTT. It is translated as CSVQTGGGDQPQHF. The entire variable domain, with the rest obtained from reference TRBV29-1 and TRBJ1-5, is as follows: SAVISQKPSRDICQRGTSLTIQCQVDSQVTMMFWYRQQPGQSLTLIATANQGSEATYESGFVIDKFPISRPNLTFSTLTVSNMSPEDSSIYLCSVQTGGGDQPQHFGDGTRLSIL.

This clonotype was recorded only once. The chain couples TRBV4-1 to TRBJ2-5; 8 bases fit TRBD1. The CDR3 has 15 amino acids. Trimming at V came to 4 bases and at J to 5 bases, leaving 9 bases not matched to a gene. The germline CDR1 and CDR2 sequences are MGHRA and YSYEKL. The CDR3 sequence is CASSRDQGAQETQYF. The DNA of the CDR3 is TGCGCCAGCAGCCGGGACCAGGGGGCTCAGGAGACCCAGTACTTC.

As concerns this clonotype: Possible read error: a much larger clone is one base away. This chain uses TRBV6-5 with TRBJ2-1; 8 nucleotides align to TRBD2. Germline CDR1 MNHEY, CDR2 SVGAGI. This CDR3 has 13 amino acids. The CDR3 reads CVSSYGGAHEQFF. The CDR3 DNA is TGTGTCAGCAGTTACGGGGGGGCCCATGAGCAGTTCTTC.

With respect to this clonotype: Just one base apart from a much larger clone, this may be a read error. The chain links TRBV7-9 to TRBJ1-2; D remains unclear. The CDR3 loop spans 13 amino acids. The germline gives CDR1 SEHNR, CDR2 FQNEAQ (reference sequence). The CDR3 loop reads CASSDGSNYGHTF. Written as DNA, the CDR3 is TGTGCCAGCAGCGACGGGTCGAATTATGGCCACACCTTC.

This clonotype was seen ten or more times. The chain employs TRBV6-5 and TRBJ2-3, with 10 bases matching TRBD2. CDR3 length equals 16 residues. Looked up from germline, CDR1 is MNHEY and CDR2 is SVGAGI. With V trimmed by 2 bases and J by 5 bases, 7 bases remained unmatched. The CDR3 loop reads CASSYVGTSVGDTQYF. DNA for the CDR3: TGTGCCAGCAGTTACGTCGGGACTAGCGTGGGAGATACGCAGTATTTT.

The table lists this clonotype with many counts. The CDR3 DNA sequence: TGCAGTGCTAGGCCAACTTTAGCGAATAGCTCCTACAATGAGCAGTTCTTC. Translating it yields CSARPTLANSSYNEQFF. This chain connects TRBV20-1 to TRBJ2-1; weak D call: TRBD2 (5 bases). The ends were cut back, 3 bases at V and 0 bases at J, with 18 bases in the middle. Germline CDR1 DFQATT, CDR2 SNEGSKA (reference sequence). The CDR3 is 17 residues long.

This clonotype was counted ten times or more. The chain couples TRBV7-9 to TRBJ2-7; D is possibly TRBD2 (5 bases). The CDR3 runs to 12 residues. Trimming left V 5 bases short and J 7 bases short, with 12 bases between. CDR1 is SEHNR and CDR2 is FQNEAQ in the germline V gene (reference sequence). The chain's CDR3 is CASSPRVGEQYF. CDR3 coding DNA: TGTGCCAGCAGCCCGAGGGTGGGGGAGCAGTACTTC.

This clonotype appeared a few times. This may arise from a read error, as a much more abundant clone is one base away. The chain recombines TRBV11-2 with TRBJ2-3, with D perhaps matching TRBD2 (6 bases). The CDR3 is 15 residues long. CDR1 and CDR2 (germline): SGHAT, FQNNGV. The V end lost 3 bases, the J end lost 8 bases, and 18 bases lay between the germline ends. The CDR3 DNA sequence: TGTGCCAGCAGCTTGGAAACCGGGACTGGTTCTACGCAGTATTTT. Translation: CASSLETGTGSTQYF.

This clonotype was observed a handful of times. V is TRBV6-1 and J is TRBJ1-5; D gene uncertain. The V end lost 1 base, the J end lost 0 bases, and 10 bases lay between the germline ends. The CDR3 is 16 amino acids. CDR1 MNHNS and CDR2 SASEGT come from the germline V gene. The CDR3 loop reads CASSEVVSLSNQPQHF. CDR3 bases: TGTGCCAGCAGTGAAGTAGTGTCGCTTAGCAATCAGCCCCAGCATTTT.

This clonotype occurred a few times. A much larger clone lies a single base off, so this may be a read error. CDR3 residues: CASSVGAIGREGASGYTF. CDR3 DNA sequence: TGTGCCAGCAGCGTAGGCGCTATCGGCAGGGAGGGCGCGAGTGGCTACACCTTC. The chain recombines TRBV9 with TRBJ1-2; tentative D call: TRBD1 (5 bases). Trimming took 0 bases from V and 7 from J, leaving 25 bases between them. Germline values: CDR1 SGDLS, CDR2 YYNGEE. The length of the CDR3 is 18 residues.

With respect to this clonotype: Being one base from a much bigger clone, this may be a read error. CDR3 sequence reads: CASSQHSSPREETQFF. As DNA, the CDR3 is TGTGCCAGCAGCCAACACTCCTCCCCTCGCGAGGAGACCCAGTTCTTC. This rearrangement joins TRBV3-1 to TRBJ2-1; no definite D call. V was shortened by 2 bases and J by 13 bases, with 24 bases between the two germline ends. Looked up from germline, CDR1 is LGHDT and CDR2 is YNNKEL (reference sequence). CDR3 length equals 16 residues.

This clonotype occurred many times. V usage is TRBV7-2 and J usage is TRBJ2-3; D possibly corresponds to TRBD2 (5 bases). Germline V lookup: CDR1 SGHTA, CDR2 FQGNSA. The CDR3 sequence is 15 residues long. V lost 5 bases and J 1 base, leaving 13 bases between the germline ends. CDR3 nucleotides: TGTGCCAGCAGCCCTCTAGCCTGGGGCACAGATACGCAGTATTTT. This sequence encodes CASSPLAWGTDTQYF.

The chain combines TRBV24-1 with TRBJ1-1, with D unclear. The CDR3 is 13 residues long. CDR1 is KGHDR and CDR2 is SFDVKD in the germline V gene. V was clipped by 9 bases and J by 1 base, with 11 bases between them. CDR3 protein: CATSGQANTEAFF. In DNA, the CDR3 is TGTGCCACCTCGGGTCAGGCGAACACTGAAGCTTTCTTT.